Detailed here is one TCR beta chain. Its target is not known. J was trimmed by 2 bases and V by 5 bases; bases with no gene match: 8. The CDR3 length is 17 residues. Germline CDR1 MDHEN, CDR2 SYDVKM. This specimen comes from a study of OX40 agonist ivuxolimab in advanced cancers. Overall study findings and caveats: On average, CD8+ T cells had more expanded clones than CD4+. Among some nonresponders, normalized T-cell clonal expansion was also low. Within 6 weeks, CD4+ and CD8+ blood T cells expanded clonally at 0.1 to 3.0 mg/kg.

Clones were sequenced by immunoSEQ multiplex PCR, and TCRdb holds only the in-frame ones, with some missing. The sample includes around 45,000 clones, approximately 89% of them seen just once. The sequencing here drew on CD4+ or CD8+ T cells sorted from blood, taken in a trial of the OX40 agonist ivuxolimab. The J gene is TRBJ2-3, the V gene TRBV28, with 12 bases that match TRBD1. The receptor comes from an adult with an advanced solid tumor such as melanoma, head and neck, liver or kidney cancer. The CDR3 here is CASSPGQGAPYTDTQYF. CDR3 sequence (DNA): TGTGCCAGCAGTCCGGGACAGGGGGCACCTTACACAGATACGCAGTATTTT.